This T cell receptor (beta chain) was identified in a study of shared clonotypes between healthy human individuals. Study background: Per-donor plates numbered three CD4 naive, three CD4 memory, two CD8 naive and one CD8 memory.

Germline V gene lookup returns CDR1 SGHVS and CDR2 FQNEAQ. V lost 6 bases to trimming and J lost 14 bases; unmatched junction nucleotides: 13. CDR3 length: 14 residues. Clones were sequenced by immunoSEQ multiplex PCR, and TCRdb holds only the in-frame ones, with some missing. The data show around 510,000 clones, about 96% seen once. General observations from the study: The sampled material consisted only of blood, and tissue repertoires are likely to differ. Among a handful of donors, 4.5% to 5.5% of naive CD4 clonotypes were found in common.

Details on this clone: Its antigen is unknown.

Material: naive CD4+ T cells sorted from blood. Described subset: CD45RA+ positively selected. The receptor was isolated from a woman between 25 and 40 years old in good health. The V call is TRBV7-8, the J call TRBJ1-6; 7 positions agree with TRBD1. CDR3 in amino acids: CASRGWDRISSLHF. As DNA, the CDR3 is TGTGCCAGCAGGGGATGGGACAGAATTTCTTCCCTCCACTTT.